These T cell receptor beta chains were read from a single sample in a study of cytomegalovirus exposure and HLA in healthy donors. Sequencing used immunoSEQ multiplex PCR; TCRdb keeps in-frame clones, though not all of them. This table has about 120,000 clones, about 96% appearing once. Material for sequencing was PBMCs. The receptors were gathered from a man aged 18-30 years in good health and CMV-seronegative. Both conserved end residues are part of each CDR3. D genes are given only for firm matches. The size field is filled for only some rows; it gives once, few, many or a size class.

V: TRBV5-5
length: 17
D: NA
size: NA
J: TRBJ2-2
CDR3: CASSLVVAATNTGELFF
DNA: TGTGCCAGCAGCTTGGTAGTAGCGGCCACGAACACCGGGGAGCTGTTTTTT

V: TRBV7-2
length: 15
D: NA
size: NA
J: TRBJ2-1
CDR3: CASSSTSATYNEQFF
DNA: TGTGCCAGCAGCTCGACTAGTGCTACCTACAATGAGCAGTTCTTC

V: TRBV28
length: 14
D: NA
size: NA
J: TRBJ2-7
CDR3: CASTSSIRGYEQYF
DNA: TGTGCCAGCACCTCCTCGATCAGGGGTTACGAGCAGTACTTC

V: TRBV7-2
length: 15
D: TRBD2
size: NA
J: TRBJ2-5
CDR3: CASSLWTSRAETQYF
DNA: TGTGCCAGCAGCTTATGGACTAGTCGGGCAGAGACCCAGTACTTC

V: TRBV28
length: 12
D: NA
size: NA
J: TRBJ2-7
CDR3: CASSRSAYEQYF
DNA: TGTGCCAGCAGTCGATCAGCCTACGAGCAGTACTTC

V: TRBV7-2
length: 15
D: NA
size: NA
J: TRBJ1-2
CDR3: CASSLSRGGWDGYTF
DNA: TGTGCCAGCAGCTTAAGCCGGGGGGGCTGGGATGGCTACACCTTC

V: TRBV6-6
length: 12
D: NA
size: NA
J: TRBJ2-3
CDR3: CASTYEEDTQYF
DNA: TGTGCCAGCACCTACGAGGAAGATACGCAGTATTTT

V: TRBV5-1
length: 16
D: TRBD1
size: NA
J: TRBJ1-4
CDR3: CASSPTGSSTNEKLFF
DNA: TGCGCCAGCAGCCCGACAGGGTCTTCAACTAATGAAAAACTGTTTTTT

V: TRBV11-2
length: 14
D: TRBD1
size: once
J: TRBJ1-3
CDR3: CASSFDRGFDTIYF
DNA: TGTGCCAGCAGTTTCGACAGGGGGTTCGACACCATATATTTT

V: TRBV5-4
length: 16
D: TRBD2
size: NA
J: TRBJ2-3
CDR3: CASSFPLAGLGDTQYF
DNA: TGTGCCAGCAGCTTCCCGCTAGCGGGGCTCGGGGATACGCAGTATTTT

V: TRBV27
length: 17
D: NA
size: NA
J: TRBJ2-2
CDR3: CASSSRGQRENTGELFF
DNA: TGTGCCAGCAGCTCCCGCGGGCAGCGAGAGAACACCGGGGAGCTGTTTTTT

V: TRBV12-5
length: 15
D: NA
size: NA
J: TRBJ2-7
CDR3: CASGLGMRGYGEQYF
DNA: TGTGCTAGTGGTTTGGGAATGAGGGGGTACGGAGAGCAGTACTTC

V: TRBV5-1
length: 18
D: TRBD2
size: few
J: TRBJ2-7
CDR3: CASSLGPSGRPDAYEQYF
DNA: TGCGCCAGCAGCTTGGGTCCTAGCGGGAGGCCCGACGCCTACGAGCAGTACTTC

V: TRBV11-2
length: 13
D: NA
size: NA
J: TRBJ2-7
CDR3: CASNPSGGNEQYF
DNA: TGTGCCAGCAACCCATCCGGGGGTAACGAGCAGTACTTC

V: TRBV2
length: 19
D: TRBD1
size: NA
J: TRBJ2-2
CDR3: CASKDPGQGSFANTGELFF
DNA: TGTGCCAGCAAGGACCCGGGACAGGGTTCTTTCGCGAACACCGGGGAGCTGTTTTTT

V: TRBV18
length: 16
D: TRBD1
size: NA
J: TRBJ2-5
CDR3: CASSSLGTGAQETQYF
DNA: TGTGCCAGCTCAAGTCTCGGGACAGGAGCACAAGAGACCCAGTACTTC